These 18 T cell receptor beta chains originate from one sample sequenced in a study of control samples from healthy donors and cancer patients. Profiling relied on immunoSEQ multiplex PCR, and the TCRdb table lists in-frame clones only, not all of them. The table has around 250,000 clones, approximately 80% seen once. The material sequenced was PBMCs. The source is a woman aged 55 to 70 with lung cancer.

This chain joins TRBV5-1 and TRBJ1-6, with 7 bases aligning to TRBD1. This CDR3 is 16 amino acids long. Trimming at V came to 4 bases and at J to 2 bases, leaving 6 bases not matched to a gene. Germline CDR1 reads SGHRS; CDR2 reads YFSETQ. Here the CDR3 DNA reads TGCGCCAGCAGCCCTGGGCAGGGGGCCTATAATTCACCCCTCCACTTT. As protein: CASSPGQGAYNSPLHF.

This clone was seen a few times. J is TRBJ1-2 and V is TRBV19; TRBD1 is a possible D gene (6 bases). This CDR3 contains 14 residues. CDR1 is LNHDA, CDR2 SQIVND, per germline (reference sequence). V was pared by 8 bases and J by 6 bases, with 19 bases between. CDR3 residues: CASLGGARADGYTF. The CDR3 region has the DNA TGTGCCAGTCTAGGGGGGGCTCGGGCAGATGGCTACACCTTC.

The chain joins TRBV30 to TRBJ2-1; 7 nucleotides line up with TRBD2. CDR1 is GTSNPN, CDR2 SVGIG, per germline (reference sequence). The CDR3 is made up of 14 amino acids. V lost 2 bases to trimming and J lost 0 bases; unmatched junction nucleotides: 1. This CDR3 is CAWSRGVSYNEQFF. CDR3 nucleotides: TGTGCCTGGAGTCGGGGGGTCTCCTACAATGAGCAGTTCTTC.

The chain has TRBV7-3 and TRBJ1-2; weak D call: TRBD1 (5 bases). Trimming removed 5 bases from V and 4 bases from J, with 14 bases in between. Germline V gene sequence: CDR1 SGHTA, CDR2 FQGTGA. The CDR3 is made up of 14 amino acids. The CDR3 DNA reads as TGTGCCAGCAGCCCTGGGGGAGGGTCCTATGGCTACACCTTC. This sequence encodes CASSPGGGSYGYTF.

This chain joins TRBV11-2 and TRBJ1-5; a possible D gene is TRBD1 (5 bases). The germline CDR1 and CDR2 sequences are SGHAT and FQNNGV. Trimming shortened V by 1 base and J by 9 bases, and 10 bases separated the two germline ends. The CDR3 has 13 residues. In DNA, the CDR3 is TGTGCCAGCAGCTTAGTCGGGGGTGGGCCCCAGCATTTT. Residues: CASSLVGGGPQHF.

This clone was observed a single time. The chain joins TRBV24-1 to TRBJ2-2; maybe TRBD2 (7 bases). The ends were cut back, 3 bases at V and 3 bases at J, with 22 bases in the middle. Germline V gives CDR1 KGHDR, CDR2 SFDVKD. This CDR3 contains 19 residues. The CDR3 DNA reads TGTGCCACCAGTGATCGGCTCGCTTCTGAGGGGGGGGACACCGGGGAGCTGTTTTTT. Translating gives CATSDRLASEGGDTGELFF.

The chain has TRBV9 and TRBJ1-2; D remains ambiguous. Germline assignment: CDR1 SGDLS and CDR2 YYNGEE. V dropped 0 bases and J dropped 6 bases, with 15 bases sitting between them. The CDR3 has 15 amino acids. CDR3 bases: TGTGCCAGCAGCGTAGAGTCTGTCAGTTGGGATGGCTACACCTTC. Its translation is CASSVESVSWDGYTF.

This clone has only one observation. The chain carries TRBV30 and TRBJ2-3; D perhaps matches TRBD1 (5 bases). V shed 2 bases and J shed 2 bases, with 17 bases lying between them. Per the germline V gene, CDR1 is GTSNPN and CDR2 is SVGIG (reference sequence). CDR3 length: 16 amino acids. The CDR3 protein is CAWSPGQTATTDTQYF. As DNA, the CDR3 is TGTGCCTGGAGTCCAGGGCAAACTGCAACCACAGATACGCAGTATTTT.

This chain uses TRBV10-3 with TRBJ2-3; D gene unclear. The V and J ends lost 6 bases and 3 bases respectively, with 10 bases between them. This CDR3 has 13 amino acids. Germline loops: CDR1 ENHRY, CDR2 SYGVKD. This chain's CDR3 is CAIRASETDTQYF. CDR3 in DNA: TGTGCCATCAGGGCATCAGAGACAGATACGCAGTATTTT.

CDR3 nucleotide sequence: TGTGCCAGCAGCCCCGGGAGCACAGATACGCAGTATTTT. Its protein product is CASSPGSTDTQYF. This chain joins TRBV7-3 and TRBJ2-3; no firm D call. The CDR3 length is 13 residues. Germline lookup yields CDR1 SGHTA and CDR2 FQGTGA. V was shortened by 5 bases and J by 0 bases, with 6 bases between the two germline ends.

V usage is TRBV6-5 and J usage is TRBJ2-2; D possibly corresponds to TRBD1 (5 bases). Germline V lookup: CDR1 MNHEY, CDR2 SVGAGI. The CDR3 is made up of 15 amino acids. Trimming cost V 10 bases and J 2 bases, with 17 bases left between them. The CDR3 reads CATIKARDNTGELFF. Here the CDR3 DNA reads TGTGCCACCATAAAAGCCAGGGATAACACCGGGGAGCTGTTTTTT.

This chain connects TRBV20-1 to TRBJ2-1, with TRBD2 matching 10 bases. Trimming took 3 bases from V and 8 from J; bases not matched to a gene: 7. Germline V gene lookup returns CDR1 DFQATT and CDR2 SNEGSKA (reference sequence). The CDR3 sequence is 14 residues long. CDR3 sequence (DNA): TGCAGTGCTAGTCAGGCTAGCGGGAGACATGAGCAGTTCTTC. Translating gives CSASQASGRHEQFF.

The chain carries TRBV7-9 and TRBJ1-4; 7 positions match TRBD1. The CDR3 is 14 amino acids. CDR1 SEHNR and CDR2 FQNEAQ come from the germline V gene (reference sequence). The V gene end was trimmed by 7 bases and the J gene end by 5 bases; junction bases not matched to a gene: 7. Written as DNA, the CDR3 is TGTGCCAGCACCGTGGGGACAGCGAATGAAAAACTGTTTTTT. Translating gives CASTVGTANEKLFF.

About this clone: The sample contains more than one DNA sequence encoding this CDR3. The chain couples TRBV5-1 to TRBJ2-2; the match to TRBD1 covers 9 bases. The CDR3 runs 15 residues. J was trimmed by 7 bases and V by 4 bases; bases with no gene match: 8. CDR1 SGHRS and CDR2 YFSETQ come from the germline V gene. The CDR3 sequence: CASSRDRGAGGELFF. CDR3 in DNA: TGCGCCAGCAGCCGTGACAGGGGGGCGGGCGGGGAGCTGTTTTTT.

V and J are TRBV7-2 and TRBJ1-5, with D perhaps matching TRBD1 (6 bases). The CDR3 contains 16 residues. The germline CDR1 and CDR2 sequences are SGHTA and FQGNSA. The germline V and J ends were trimmed by 0 bases and 0 bases, with 9 bases remaining between them. DNA for the CDR3: TGTGCCAGCAGCTTAGCAGGGGGACATAGCAATCAGCCCCAGCATTTT. Translating gives CASSLAGGHSNQPQHF.

This chain joins TRBV24-1 and TRBJ2-1, with D tentatively TRBD2 (5 bases). Deletions cut 1 base from V and 4 bases from J, with 22 bases between. From germline, CDR1 is KGHDR and CDR2 SFDVKD. The CDR3 consists of 19 residues. CDR3 nucleotide sequence: TGTGCCACCAGTGATTTTATCGTACGTGGCGGGTTTGGGTACAATGAGCAGTTCTTC. This codes for CATSDFIVRGGFGYNEQFF.

The chain joins TRBV30 to TRBJ2-4; perhaps TRBD1 as D (5 bases). The V gene's germline CDR1 is GTSNPN and CDR2 SVGIG (reference sequence). There are 14 residues in the CDR3. Trimming cost V 0 bases and J 6 bases, with 12 bases left between them. This CDR3 is CAWSVLGVANIQYF. The CDR3 DNA is TGTGCCTGGAGTGTATTAGGGGTGGCAAACATTCAGTACTTC. Together with reference TRBV30 and TRBJ2-4, the CDR3 gives the full variable domain: SQTIHQWPATLVQPVGSPLSLECTVEGTSNPNLYWYRQAAGRGLQLLFYSVGIGQISSEVPQNLSASRPQDRQFILSSKKLLLSDSGFYLCAWSVLGVANIQYFGAGTRLSVL.

The chain links TRBV19 to TRBJ2-3; TRBD1 aligns across 9 bases. Germline assignment: CDR1 LNHDA and CDR2 SQIVND (reference sequence). There are 14 residues in the CDR3. The ends lost 7 bases at V and 5 bases at J; junction bases unmatched: 7. The CDR3 protein is CASKGQGQGDTQYF. The CDR3 region has the DNA TGTGCCAGTAAGGGACAGGGCCAGGGAGATACGCAGTATTTT.